The 26 T cell receptor beta chains listed next were all sequenced from one sample in a study of beta chain features in type 1 diabetes. Every bit of the isolated RNA underwent reverse transcription, so sequencing read expressed TCRB transcripts. Only in-frame clones appear in the TCRdb table, and some are missing; sequencing was by immunoSEQ multiplex PCR. The sample holds about 700,000 clones; 13% are singletons and the top ten take approximately 0.022%. Study conclusions and caveats: Shortening that was moderate but significant affected the TCRB CDR3s of Type 1 diabetes patients in all four CD4+ subsets.

Their target antigens are unknown. The sample comprised naive CD4+ T cells from blood. These receptors came from a man aged 18 to 30 with type 1 diabetes.

This chain connects TRBV30 to TRBJ1-2, with 7 bases matching TRBD1. J lost 4 bases, V lost 7 bases, and 15 bases had no gene match. The length of the CDR3 is 15 residues. Germline V gene data show CDR1 as GTSNPN and CDR2 as SVGIG (reference sequence). The CDR3 DNA reads TGTGCCTATTTACAGGGGCCCCATCTTTCCTATGGCTACACCTTC. It encodes CAYLQGPHLSYGYTF.

In this sample, this clone turned up a few times. The gene calls are TRBV4-1 and TRBJ2-7, with 11 bases fitting TRBD2. This CDR3 is built from 14 residues. Germline assignment: CDR1 MGHRA and CDR2 YSYEKL. Trimming at V came to 2 bases and at J to 6 bases, leaving 3 bases not matched to a gene. The CDR3 coding sequence is TGCGCCAGCAGCCAAACTAGCGGGGGCGGCGAGCAGTACTTC. Translated, it gives CASSQTSGGGEQYF.

This chain links TRBV9 with TRBJ1-1; 7 bases map to TRBD1. The CDR3 is made up of 15 amino acids. With V trimmed by 0 bases and J by 3 bases, 5 bases remained unmatched. Germline V lookup: CDR1 SGDLS, CDR2 YYNGEE. The CDR3 bases are TGTGCCAGCAGCGTAGAGGCCGGGACAGACACTGAAGCTTTCTTT. Translating it yields CASSVEAGTDTEAFF.

The J gene is TRBJ2-2, the V gene TRBV5-6; unclear D gene. Germline CDR1 reads SGHDT; CDR2 reads YYEEEE. Trimming pared 1 base from V and 3 bases from J, leaving 7 bases between. The CDR3 contains 14 residues. CDR3 in amino acids: CASSLWQHTGELFF. As DNA, the CDR3 is TGTGCCAGCAGCTTGTGGCAGCACACCGGGGAGCTGTTTTTT. The full variable domain, completed using reference TRBV5-6 and TRBJ2-2, is DAGVTQSPTHLIKTRGQQVTLRCSPKSGHDTVSWYQQALGQGPQFIFQYYEEEERQRGNFPDRFSGHQFPNYSSELNVNALLLGDSALYLCASSLWQHTGELFFGEGSRLTVL.

This clone was observed a few times. The chain uses TRBV2 and TRBJ2-3, with D possibly being TRBD1 or TRBD2 (6 bases each). The V and J ends lost 8 bases and 4 bases respectively, with 16 bases between them. The CDR3 contains 14 residues. CDR1 and CDR2 from the germline V gene are SNHLY and FYNNEI. CDR3 in DNA: TGTGCCAGCGGTGGTAAGGGGGGCCCAGATACGCAGTATTTT. Its translation is CASGGKGGPDTQYF. The variable domain in full, completed from reference TRBV2 and TRBJ2-3, reads EPEVTQTPSHQVTQMGQEVILRCVPISNHLYFYWYRQILGQKVEFLVSFYNNEISEKSEIFDDQFSVERPDGSNFTLKIRSTKLEDSAMYFCASGGKGGPDTQYFGPGTRLTVL.

Turning to this clone: Other DNA sequences from this sample encode an identical CDR3 as well. This chain links TRBV30 with TRBJ1-5; weak D call: TRBD1 (5 bases). Per germline, CDR1 GTSNPN and CDR2 SVGIG (reference sequence). The V end was cut by 5 bases, the J end by 5 bases, with 13 bases between. This CDR3 is 13 amino acids long. For the CDR3, the DNA is TGTGCCTGGGGAGGGGCCGGAGATCAGCCCCAGCATTTT. Translation: CAWGGAGDQPQHF. The full variable domain, completed using reference TRBV30 and TRBJ1-5, is SQTIHQWPATLVQPVGSPLSLECTVEGTSNPNLYWYRQAAGRGLQLLFYSVGIGQISSEVPQNLSASRPQDRQFILSSKKLLLSDSGFYLCAWGGAGDQPQHFGDGTRLSIL.

This clone was seen more than once but under ten times. The chain recombines TRBV15 with TRBJ2-7, with D uncertain. The CDR3 has 13 amino acids. V lost 1 base and J 2 bases, leaving 6 bases between the germline ends. CDR1 and CDR2 (germline): LNHNV, YYDKDF (reference sequence). The CDR3 loop reads CATSRAMTYEQYF. CDR3 bases: TGTGCCACCAGCAGAGCTATGACCTACGAGCAGTACTTC.

The table lists this clone with a few counts. Here the CDR3 DNA reads TGTGCCAGCTCGTCTTCCTATAATTCACCCCTCCACTTT. Translation gives CASSSSYNSPLHF. This chain links TRBV18 with TRBJ1-6; D gene ambiguous. Trimming pared 6 bases from V and 1 base from J, leaving 4 bases between. The CDR3 sequence is 13 residues long. Germline loops: CDR1 KGHSH, CDR2 LQKENI.

This clone was counted a few times. The chain links TRBV7-2 to TRBJ2-7; TRBD2 aligns across 12 bases. The CDR3 length is 15 residues. The germline gives CDR1 SGHTA, CDR2 FQGNSA. Trimming took 5 bases from V and 2 from J; bases not matched to a gene: 4. CDR3 sequence (DNA): TGTGCCAGCAGCCCCGGGACTAGCGGGCCCTACGAGCAGTACTTC. Its translation is CASSPGTSGPYEQYF.

The rearrangement joins TRBV28 to TRBJ2-1; TRBD2 is a possible D gene (5 bases). The CDR3 loop spans 12 amino acids. From germline, CDR1 is MDHEN and CDR2 SYDVKM. V lost 2 bases and J 8 bases, leaving 7 bases between the germline ends. CDR3 sequence: CASSLGGYEQFF. The CDR3 DNA reads TGTGCCAGCAGTTTAGGAGGATATGAGCAGTTCTTC.

The rearrangement uses TRBV5-1 and TRBJ2-1; the match to TRBD1 covers 7 bases. Germline V gives CDR1 SGHRS, CDR2 YFSETQ. This CDR3 spans 15 amino acids. With 3 bases clipped from V and 3 bases from J, the junction kept 6 bases outside the gene matches. The CDR3 region is CASSSTGELYNEQFF. Written as DNA, the CDR3 is TGCGCCAGCAGCTCCACAGGGGAGCTCTACAATGAGCAGTTCTTC.

The sample holds a few counts of this clone. The gene calls are TRBV6-6 and TRBJ2-1; no firm D call. Trimming cost V 2 bases and J 7 bases, with 6 bases left between them. The germline CDR1 and CDR2 sequences are MNHNY and SVGAGI (reference sequence). The CDR3 extends over 12 amino acids. Here the CDR3 DNA reads TGTGCCAGCAGTTACAGCACAAATGAGCAGTTCTTC. This sequence encodes CASSYSTNEQFF.

This chain uses TRBV4-2 with TRBJ2-7; D not resolved. Germline loops: CDR1 LGHNA, CDR2 YNFKEQ. The CDR3 has 15 residues. Trimming removed 1 base at V and 2 bases at J, with 12 bases between. CDR3 DNA sequence: TGTGCCAGCAGCCAAGGTATAGGCACAGCCTACGAGCAGTACTTC. This translates into CASSQGIGTAYEQYF.

The V and J genes are TRBV28 and TRBJ2-2; D is unclear. This CDR3 is 14 amino acids long. V shed 3 bases and J shed 5 bases, with 10 bases lying between them. Germline V lookup: CDR1 MDHEN, CDR2 SYDVKM. The CDR3 region has the DNA TGTGCCAGCAGTTTTCAGGCGGAAACCGGGGAGCTGTTTTTT. Amino acids: CASSFQAETGELFF. Complete variable domain (other parts from reference TRBV28 and TRBJ2-2): DVKVTQSSRYLVKRTGEKVFLECVQDMDHENMFWYRQDPGLGLRLIYFSYDVKMKEKGDIPEGYSVSREKKERFSLILESASTNQTSMYLCASSFQAETGELFFGEGSRLTVL.

The chain has TRBV30 and TRBJ1-2, with D hard to call. V shed 3 bases and J shed 7 bases, with 12 bases lying between them. Per the germline V gene, CDR1 is GTSNPN and CDR2 is SVGIG (reference sequence). The CDR3 totals 12 residues. CDR3 loop: CAWSPLRFGYTF. The CDR3, as DNA: TGTGCCTGGAGCCCCCTTAGGTTTGGCTACACCTTC.

This clone was detected only a few times. This chain connects TRBV4-2 to TRBJ2-5, with 7 bases identical to TRBD1. The CDR3 is 16 residues long. V lost 2 bases to trimming and J lost 5 bases; unmatched junction nucleotides: 11. Germline CDR1 reads LGHNA; CDR2 reads YNFKEQ. The CDR3 reads CASSQTGDSTGETQYF. Written as DNA, the CDR3 is TGTGCCAGCAGCCAAACAGGGGATTCGACAGGGGAGACCCAGTACTTC.

This chain links TRBV15 with TRBJ1-1, with 7 bases aligning to TRBD1. The ends lost 3 bases at V and 3 bases at J; junction bases unmatched: 4. Germline CDR1 is LNHNV and CDR2 is YYDKDF (reference sequence). The CDR3 extends over 14 amino acids. Here the CDR3 reads CATSRFTGDTEAFF. For the CDR3, the DNA is TGTGCCACCAGCAGGTTCACAGGGGACACTGAAGCTTTCTTT.

The V call is TRBV30, the J call TRBJ2-3; 12 bases agree with TRBD2. The V gene end was trimmed by 0 bases and the J gene end by 2 bases; junction bases not matched to a gene: 9. CDR1 is GTSNPN, CDR2 SVGIG, per germline (reference sequence). The CDR3 has 18 residues. The CDR3 protein is CAWSVWRTSGVTTDTQYF. CDR3 in DNA: TGTGCCTGGAGTGTATGGAGGACTAGCGGGGTTACCACAGATACGCAGTATTTT. Full variable domain (missing parts from reference TRBV30 and TRBJ2-3): SQTIHQWPATLVQPVGSPLSLECTVEGTSNPNLYWYRQAAGRGLQLLFYSVGIGQISSEVPQNLSASRPQDRQFILSSKKLLLSDSGFYLCAWSVWRTSGVTTDTQYFGPGTRLTVL.

The chain combines TRBV9 with TRBJ2-3; D unclear. The germline V and J ends were trimmed by 3 bases and 1 base, with 3 bases remaining between them. CDR3 length: 12 amino acids. Germline CDR1 SGDLS, CDR2 YYNGEE. CDR3 residues: CASSDRTDTQYF. As DNA, the CDR3 is TGTGCCAGCAGCGACCGCACAGATACGCAGTATTTT. Supplemented by reference TRBV9 and TRBJ2-3, the full variable domain reads DSGVTQTPKHLITATGQRVTLRCSPRSGDLSVYWYQQSLDQGLQFLIQYYNGEERAKGNILERFSAQQFPDLHSELNLSSLELGDSALYFCASSDRTDTQYFGPGTRLTVL.

This clone was recorded a few times. This chain connects TRBV5-1 to TRBJ2-1, with no clear D. With 1 base removed from V and 0 bases from J, the gap between germline ends came to 8 bases. Germline V CDR1 and CDR2: SGHRS, YFSETQ. CDR3 length equals 15 residues. Here the CDR3 reads CASSLSLSSYNEQFF. CDR3 sequence (DNA): TGCGCCAGCAGCTTGTCCTTGAGCTCCTACAATGAGCAGTTCTTC.

This sequence joins TRBV2 and TRBJ1-1; no firm D call. In germline, CDR1 is SNHLY, CDR2 FYNNEI. The V end lost 6 bases, the J end lost 3 bases, and 17 bases lay between the germline ends. CDR3 length: 15 amino acids. The CDR3 region is CASRARGNQDTEAFF. The CDR3 DNA follows: TGTGCCAGCAGGGCACGAGGGAATCAAGACACTGAAGCTTTCTTT.

DNA of the CDR3: TGTGCCTGGAGAGAAGCAGGGGCGGCTCAGCCCCAGCATTTT. This encodes CAWREAGAAQPQHF. This chain connects TRBV30 to TRBJ1-5; the D gene is possibly TRBD1 (6 bases). The ends were cut back, 3 bases at V and 6 bases at J, with 15 bases in the middle. Looked up from germline, CDR1 is GTSNPN and CDR2 is SVGIG (reference sequence). This CDR3 contains 14 residues.

This clone has more than one count but fewer than ten. The chain carries TRBV18 and TRBJ1-2; TRBD1 might be the D (6 bases). The CDR3 covers 14 residues. Germline CDR1 and CDR2: KGHSH and LQKENI. V lost 5 bases to trimming and J lost 2 bases, with 12 bases between them. CDR3 bases: TGTGCCAGCTCATTCAACCAGGGGAACTATGGCTACACCTTC. Encoded protein: CASSFNQGNYGYTF.

This clone was recorded a few times. A read error may produce the germline difference seen at one junction end. The chain carries TRBV7-7 and TRBJ2-1; D gene uncertain. Germline CDR1 reads SSHAT; CDR2 reads FNYEAQ (reference sequence). The CDR3 has 15 amino acids. CDR3 bases: TGTGCTAGCAGTCCTCGTATGGGCGGTTACAATGAGCAGTTCTTC. Translating it yields CASSPRMGGYNEQFF.

Points on this clone: The same CDR3 can be traced to other DNA sequences in this sample. The chain links TRBV5-4 to TRBJ1-1; D not resolved. This CDR3 spans 12 amino acids. Trimming cost V 0 bases and J 5 bases, with 5 bases left between them. In germline, CDR1 is SGHNT, CDR2 YYREEE (reference sequence). CDR3 amino acids: CASSLGRTEAFF. As DNA, the CDR3 is TGTGCCAGCAGCTTGGGCAGGACTGAAGCTTTCTTT.

The chain recombines TRBV7-9 with TRBJ2-7, with 11 nucleotides matching TRBD1. V gave up 5 bases and J gave up 6 bases; unmatched junction bases: 6. This CDR3 has 14 amino acids. CDR1 is SEHNR and CDR2 is FQNEAQ in the germline V gene (reference sequence). Here the CDR3 DNA reads TGTGCCAGCAGCCGGGGACAGGGGGTTGGCGAGCAGTACTTC. This sequence encodes CASSRGQGVGEQYF.